The rows below give T cell receptor beta chains drawn from one sample of a study of blood T cell repertoires in COVID-19. Assay used: immunoSEQ multiplex PCR; TCRdb lists only in-frame clones, some missing. The sample shows 150,000 to 200,000 clones, over 60% of them seen only once. The source material was peripheral blood. Every receptor here comes from a man between 60 and 75 years old with acute or convalescent COVID-19. Both conserved end residues are part of each CDR3. A D gene is named only where the DNA matches it firmly. Size is omitted from some rows. Given values are once, few, many or a class for expanded clones.

v_call: TRBV6-5
clone_size: .
j_call: TRBJ1-2
d_call: TRBD1
cdr3_nt: TGTGCCAGCAGACAGGACAGGGGGCATGGCTACACCTTC
cdr3_aa: CASRQDRGHGYTF

v_call: TRBV24-1
clone_size: few
j_call: TRBJ1-5
d_call: TRBD1
cdr3_nt: TGTGCCACCAGTGATTCTGCACAGGGGCCCTATCAGCCCCAGCATTTT
cdr3_aa: CATSDSAQGPYQPQHF

v_call: TRBV30
clone_size: .
j_call: TRBJ1-5
d_call: TRBD1
cdr3_nt: TGTGCCTGGAGCTTAGACAGGGGGGTTAATCAGCCCCAGCATTTT
cdr3_aa: CAWSLDRGVNQPQHF

v_call: TRBV19
clone_size: .
j_call: TRBJ2-5
d_call: .
cdr3_nt: TGTGCCAGTAGTATAGAACAACAAGAGACCCAGTACTTC
cdr3_aa: CASSIEQQETQYF

v_call: TRBV10-2
clone_size: .
j_call: TRBJ1-2
d_call: TRBD1
cdr3_nt: TGCGCCAGCAGAGAGTGGGGTCTGGGACAGGGACTTTATGGCTACACCTTC
cdr3_aa: CASREWGLGQGLYGYTF

v_call: TRBV10-3
clone_size: .
j_call: TRBJ2-7
d_call: TRBD1
cdr3_nt: TGTGCCATCAGCAGGACAGGGGCCGCCTACGAGCAGTACTTC
cdr3_aa: CAISRTGAAYEQYF

v_call: TRBV7-2
clone_size: .
j_call: TRBJ2-1
d_call: .
cdr3_nt: TGTGCCAGCAGCCAAAGCCGGGACTTTTACAATGAGCAGTTCTTC
cdr3_aa: CASSQSRDFYNEQFF

v_call: TRBV5-1
clone_size: .
j_call: TRBJ2-1
d_call: .
cdr3_nt: TGCGCCAGCAGCTTGGCAGACTACAATGAGCAGTTCTTC
cdr3_aa: CASSLADYNEQFF

v_call: TRBV25-1
clone_size: .
j_call: TRBJ1-1
d_call: .
cdr3_nt: TGTGCCAGCAGTGAATTCACCGGGGACTGGAACACTGAAGCTTTCTTT
cdr3_aa: CASSEFTGDWNTEAFF

v_call: TRBV6-5
clone_size: .
j_call: TRBJ1-4
d_call: TRBD1
cdr3_nt: TGTGCCAGCAGAGTGACAGGGATTAATGAAAAACTGTTTTTT
cdr3_aa: CASRVTGINEKLFF

v_call: TRBV5-1
clone_size: .
j_call: TRBJ1-2
d_call: TRBD1
cdr3_nt: TGCGCCAGCAGCTTGGCCAGGGGGAAAGATGGCTACACCTTC
cdr3_aa: CASSLARGKDGYTF

v_call: TRBV9
clone_size: few
j_call: TRBJ1-6
d_call: TRBD1
cdr3_nt: TGTGCCAGCAGCTCCCCCGACAGGGGACAGTACGGTTTGGCCCTCCACTTT
cdr3_aa: CASSSPDRGQYGLALHF

v_call: TRBV9
clone_size: once
j_call: TRBJ1-1
d_call: .
cdr3_nt: TGTGCCAGCAGCGTAGGCGAGTCTGAAGCTTTCTTT
cdr3_aa: CASSVGESEAFF

v_call: TRBV7-8
clone_size: .
j_call: TRBJ2-1
d_call: TRBD1
cdr3_nt: TGTGCCAGCAGCTCCGGGCAGGGGGCGGGTGAGCAGTTCTTC
cdr3_aa: CASSSGQGAGEQFF

v_call: TRBV11-2
clone_size: .
j_call: TRBJ1-2
d_call: .
cdr3_nt: TGTGCCAGCAGCTTTGACAGGTTCGGCGGCTACACCTTC
cdr3_aa: CASSFDRFGGYTF

v_call: TRBV7-4
clone_size: .
j_call: TRBJ2-7
d_call: .
cdr3_nt: TGTGCCAGCAGCTTAGTGAGCTCCTACGAGCAGTACTTC
cdr3_aa: CASSLVSSYEQYF

v_call: TRBV24-1
clone_size: once
j_call: TRBJ2-7
d_call: .
cdr3_nt: TGTGCCACCGGTGGGCGGAGAACCTACGAGCAGTACTTC
cdr3_aa: CATGGRRTYEQYF

v_call: TRBV3-1/TRBV3-2
clone_size: .
j_call: TRBJ1-1
d_call: .
cdr3_nt: TGTGCCAGCAGCCAAGATGATTCGAGTTTGAACACTGAAGCTTTCTTT
cdr3_aa: CASSQDDSSLNTEAFF

v_call: TRBV6-6
clone_size: .
j_call: TRBJ1-1
d_call: .
cdr3_nt: TGTGCCAGCAGCCTGTTAAACACTGAAGCTTTCTTT
cdr3_aa: CASSLLNTEAFF

v_call: TRBV7-2
clone_size: .
j_call: TRBJ2-7
d_call: .
cdr3_nt: TGTGCCAGCAGCCCGTCCTTTCACGAGCAGTACTTC
cdr3_aa: CASSPSFHEQYF

v_call: TRBV19
clone_size: few
j_call: TRBJ1-2
d_call: TRBD1
cdr3_nt: TGTGCCAGTAGTCCCGGGACAGGGGCCTATGGCTACACCTTC
cdr3_aa: CASSPGTGAYGYTF

v_call: TRBV6-6
clone_size: .
j_call: TRBJ1-3
d_call: .
cdr3_nt: TGTGCCAGCAGTTCTTCTACAGGAACCTCTGGAAACACCATATATTTT
cdr3_aa: CASSSSTGTSGNTIYF

v_call: TRBV19
clone_size: .
j_call: TRBJ1-1
d_call: TRBD1
cdr3_nt: TGTGCCAGTAGTATGAGGGGGCTGGGGCACACTGAAGCTTTCTTT
cdr3_aa: CASSMRGLGHTEAFF

v_call: TRBV3-1/TRBV3-2
clone_size: .
j_call: TRBJ1-5
d_call: .
cdr3_nt: TGTGCCAGCAGCCAAGATCCAGGGAGGATTCAGCCCCAGCATTTT
cdr3_aa: CASSQDPGRIQPQHF

v_call: TRBV2
clone_size: .
j_call: TRBJ1-5
d_call: .
cdr3_nt: TGTGCCAGCAGTGAAGCGAGAGCAGGGTTTACTCAGCCCCAGCATTTT
cdr3_aa: CASSEARAGFTQPQHF

v_call: TRBV6-5
clone_size: .
j_call: TRBJ2-3
d_call: TRBD1
cdr3_nt: TGTGCCAGCAGTTACTCGAACGACAGGGGCACAGATACGCAGTATTTT
cdr3_aa: CASSYSNDRGTDTQYF

v_call: TRBV19
clone_size: .
j_call: TRBJ1-3
d_call: .
cdr3_nt: TGTGCCAGTAGTAACTCCAGGGCTGGAAACACCATATATTTT
cdr3_aa: CASSNSRAGNTIYF

v_call: TRBV27
clone_size: few
j_call: TRBJ1-1
d_call: TRBD1
cdr3_nt: TGTGCCAGCAGTTTAATGGTAGGACAGGGGTTTAAAAACACTGAAGCTTTCTTT
cdr3_aa: CASSLMVGQGFKNTEAFF

v_call: TRBV6-5
clone_size: .
j_call: TRBJ2-5
d_call: .
cdr3_nt: TGTGCCAGCAGTTACTCGGGGCAGGGTCGACAAGAGACCCAGTACTTC
cdr3_aa: CASSYSGQGRQETQYF

v_call: TRBV5-5
clone_size: .
j_call: TRBJ1-2
d_call: .
cdr3_nt: TGTGCCAGCAGCTTCGAATTTCAGGGGATCAATGGCTACACCTTC
cdr3_aa: CASSFEFQGINGYTF

v_call: TRBV2
clone_size: .
j_call: TRBJ2-1
d_call: TRBD2
cdr3_nt: TGTGCCAGCGGGACTAACTCCTACAATGAGCAGTTCTTC
cdr3_aa: CASGTNSYNEQFF

v_call: TRBV5-1
clone_size: .
j_call: TRBJ1-1
d_call: .
cdr3_nt: TGCGCCAGCAGCGTTAGATCGGGGGGAGGCGGCTCTGAAGCTTTCTTT
cdr3_aa: CASSVRSGGGGSEAFF

v_call: TRBV7-2
clone_size: .
j_call: TRBJ2-7
d_call: TRBD2
cdr3_nt: TGTGCCAGCAGCTCCCCTAGCGGGGGTTACGAGCAGTACTTC
cdr3_aa: CASSSPSGGYEQYF

v_call: TRBV6-4
clone_size: .
j_call: TRBJ2-6
d_call: TRBD1
cdr3_nt: TGTGCCAGCATTACCTTGGGACAGATCTGCTCTGGGGCCAACGTCCTGACTTTC
cdr3_aa: CASITLGQICSGANVLTF

v_call: TRBV19
clone_size: .
j_call: TRBJ2-3
d_call: TRBD2
cdr3_nt: TGTGCCAGTAGTATGGACGGGGGGACCTCCACAGATACGCAGTATTTT
cdr3_aa: CASSMDGGTSTDTQYF

v_call: TRBV23-1
clone_size: .
j_call: TRBJ1-2
d_call: TRBD1
cdr3_nt: TGCGCCAGCGTTACTCCGGGACAGGGGCATAACTATGGCTACACCTTC
cdr3_aa: CASVTPGQGHNYGYTF

v_call: TRBV2
clone_size: .
j_call: TRBJ2-1
d_call: .
cdr3_nt: TGTGCCAGCACCCCCATGGCCATCATTTACAATGAGCAGTTCTTC
cdr3_aa: CASTPMAIIYNEQFF

v_call: TRBV6-5
clone_size: once
j_call: TRBJ2-5
d_call: .
cdr3_nt: TGTGCCAGCAGGATGGGACTGTGGATCCAAGAGACCCAGTACTTC
cdr3_aa: CASRMGLWIQETQYF

v_call: TRBV6-5
clone_size: .
j_call: TRBJ1-5
d_call: .
cdr3_nt: TGTGCCAGCAGTTCCTATAGGACAGAACCCAATCAGCCCCAGCATTTT
cdr3_aa: CASSSYRTEPNQPQHF

v_call: TRBV21-1
clone_size: few
j_call: TRBJ2-1
d_call: .
cdr3_nt: TGTGCCAGCAGCAGAAGAAGGCTAGCGGGGGATGCAGGGAATGAGCAGTTCTTC
cdr3_aa: CASSRRRLAGDAGNEQFF

v_call: TRBV11-2
clone_size: .
j_call: TRBJ2-3
d_call: .
cdr3_nt: TGTGCCAGCAGCGCGATGAGAACGGGTACGCAGTATTTT
cdr3_aa: CASSAMRTGTQYF

v_call: TRBV6-5
clone_size: .
j_call: TRBJ2-7
d_call: TRBD1
cdr3_nt: TGTGCCAGCAGCCGGGGACAGCCCTACGAGCAGTACTTC
cdr3_aa: CASSRGQPYEQYF

v_call: TRBV12-5
clone_size: .
j_call: TRBJ2-5
d_call: .
cdr3_nt: TGTGCCAGTGGTTTAGGAGGAGAGACCCAGTACTTC
cdr3_aa: CASGLGGETQYF

v_call: TRBV3-1/TRBV3-2
clone_size: .
j_call: TRBJ1-1
d_call: .
cdr3_nt: TGTGCCAGCAGCCCAACTTTCACACAGTCGAACACTGAAGCTTTCTTT
cdr3_aa: CASSPTFTQSNTEAFF

v_call: TRBV13
clone_size: few
j_call: TRBJ2-1
d_call: .
cdr3_nt: TGTGCCAGCAGCCAATTTTTAGCGGAGTACAATGAGCAGTTCTTC
cdr3_aa: CASSQFLAEYNEQFF

v_call: TRBV5-6
clone_size: once
j_call: TRBJ2-3
d_call: TRBD2
cdr3_nt: TGTGCCAGCAGCCCACGGGGGGGCCGTACAGATACGCAGTATTTT
cdr3_aa: CASSPRGGRTDTQYF

v_call: TRBV5-1
clone_size: few
j_call: TRBJ2-5
d_call: .
cdr3_nt: TGCGCCAGCAGCGGGGGGTCAGTCCAAGAGACCCAGTACTTC
cdr3_aa: CASSGGSVQETQYF

v_call: TRBV6-5
clone_size: .
j_call: TRBJ2-7
d_call: TRBD1
cdr3_nt: TGTGCCACCCAAGTCGGGACAGTAGGCTCCTACGAGCAGTACTTC
cdr3_aa: CATQVGTVGSYEQYF

v_call: TRBV30
clone_size: .
j_call: TRBJ2-6
d_call: .
cdr3_nt: TGTGCCTGGAGGGGTGGGCCTGGGGCCAACGTCCTGACTTTC
cdr3_aa: CAWRGGPGANVLTF

v_call: TRBV7-9
clone_size: .
j_call: TRBJ1-2
d_call: .
cdr3_nt: TGTGCCAGCACTGACAGCCGCTATGGCTACACCTTC
cdr3_aa: CASTDSRYGYTF

v_call: TRBV19
clone_size: few
j_call: TRBJ1-3
d_call: .
cdr3_nt: TGTGCCAGTAGTATACGACAAACCTCTGGAAACACCATATATTTT
cdr3_aa: CASSIRQTSGNTIYF

v_call: TRBV6-5
clone_size: .
j_call: TRBJ1-5
d_call: TRBD1
cdr3_nt: TGTGCCAGCAGTTTGACAGGGGACAATCAGCCCCAGCATTTT
cdr3_aa: CASSLTGDNQPQHF